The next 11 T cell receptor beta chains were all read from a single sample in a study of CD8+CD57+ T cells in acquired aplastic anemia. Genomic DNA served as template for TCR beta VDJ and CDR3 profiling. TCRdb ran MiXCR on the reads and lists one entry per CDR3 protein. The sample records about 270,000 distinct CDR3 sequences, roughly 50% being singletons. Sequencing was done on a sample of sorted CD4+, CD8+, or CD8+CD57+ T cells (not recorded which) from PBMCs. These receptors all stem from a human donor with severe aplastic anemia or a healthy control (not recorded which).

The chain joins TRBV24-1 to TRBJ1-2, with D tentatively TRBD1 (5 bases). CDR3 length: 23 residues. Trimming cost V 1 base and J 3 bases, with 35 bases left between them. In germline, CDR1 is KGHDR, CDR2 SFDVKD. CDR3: CATSDFPTWADANTGEGHYGYTF. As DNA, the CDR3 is TGTGCCACCAGTGATTTCCCGACCTGGGCGGACGCGAACACCGGGGAGGGGCACTATGGCTACACCTTC.

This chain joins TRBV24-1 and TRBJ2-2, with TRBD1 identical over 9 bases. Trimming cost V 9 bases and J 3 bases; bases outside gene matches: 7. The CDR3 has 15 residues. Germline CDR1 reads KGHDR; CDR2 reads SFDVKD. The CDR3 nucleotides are TGTGCCACCCGACCGGGACAGGGATACACCGGGGAGCTGTTTTTT. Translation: CATRPGQGYTGELFF.

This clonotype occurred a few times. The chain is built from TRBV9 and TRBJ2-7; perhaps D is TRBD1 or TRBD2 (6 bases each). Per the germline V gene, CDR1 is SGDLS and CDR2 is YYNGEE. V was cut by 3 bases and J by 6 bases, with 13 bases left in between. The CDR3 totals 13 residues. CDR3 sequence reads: CASSERGAAEQYF. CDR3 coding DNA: TGTGCCAGCAGCGAAAGGGGGGCAGCCGAGCAGTACTTC.

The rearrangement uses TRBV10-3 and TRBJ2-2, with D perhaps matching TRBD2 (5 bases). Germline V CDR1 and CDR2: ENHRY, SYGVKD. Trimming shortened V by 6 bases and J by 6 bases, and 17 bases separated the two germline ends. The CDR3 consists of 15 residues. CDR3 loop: CAIRTTSLEAGELFF. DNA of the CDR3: TGTGCCATCAGGACAACCTCGTTGGAGGCCGGGGAGCTGTTTTTT.

CDR3 in DNA: TGTGCCAGCAGCTTGGGTAGCGGGGGGGGGCAGTACTTC. Translating gives CASSLGSGGGQYF. The chain employs TRBV5-5 and TRBJ2-7, with 11 bases fitting TRBD2. CDR3 length: 13 residues. Germline V gives CDR1 SGHKS, CDR2 YYEKEE (reference sequence). V shed 0 bases and J 9 bases; nucleotides not matched to a gene: 2.

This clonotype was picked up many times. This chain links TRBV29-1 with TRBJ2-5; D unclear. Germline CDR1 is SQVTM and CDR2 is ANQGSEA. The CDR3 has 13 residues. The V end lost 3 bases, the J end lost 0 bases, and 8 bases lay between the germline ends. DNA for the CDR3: TGCAGCGTTGATTCCCTAGACCAAGAGACCCAGTACTTC. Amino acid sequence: CSVDSLDQETQYF.

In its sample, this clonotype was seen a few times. The CDR3 protein is CSAPRGQASTDTQYF. The CDR3 bases are TGCAGTGCTCCCCGGGGACAGGCTAGCACAGATACGCAGTATTTT. This chain uses TRBV20-1 with TRBJ2-3, with 8 bases identical to TRBD1. V trimming: 5 bases; J trimming: 0 bases; junction bases outside the gene matches: 7. There are 15 residues in the CDR3. The germline CDR1 and CDR2 sequences are DFQATT and SNEGSKA (reference sequence).

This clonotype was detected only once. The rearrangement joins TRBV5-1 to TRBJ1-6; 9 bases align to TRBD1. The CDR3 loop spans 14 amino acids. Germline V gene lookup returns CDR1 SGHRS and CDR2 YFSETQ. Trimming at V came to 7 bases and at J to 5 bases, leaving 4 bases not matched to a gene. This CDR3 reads CASSRTGDNSPLHF. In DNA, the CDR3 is TGCGCCAGCTCTAGGACAGGGGATAATTCACCCCTCCACTTT.

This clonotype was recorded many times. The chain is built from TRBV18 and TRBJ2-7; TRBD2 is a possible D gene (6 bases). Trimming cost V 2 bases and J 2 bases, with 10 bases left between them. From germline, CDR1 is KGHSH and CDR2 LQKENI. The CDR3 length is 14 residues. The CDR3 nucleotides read TGTGCCAGCTCACCAGTGGGCGGGGCCTACGAGCAGTACTTC. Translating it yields CASSPVGGAYEQYF. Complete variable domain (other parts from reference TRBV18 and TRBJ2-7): NAGVMQNPRHLVRRRGQEARLRCSPMKGHSHVYWYRQLPEEGLKFMVYLQKENIIDESGMPKERFSAEFPKEGPSILRIQQVVRGDSAAYFCASSPVGGAYEQYFGPGTRLTVT.

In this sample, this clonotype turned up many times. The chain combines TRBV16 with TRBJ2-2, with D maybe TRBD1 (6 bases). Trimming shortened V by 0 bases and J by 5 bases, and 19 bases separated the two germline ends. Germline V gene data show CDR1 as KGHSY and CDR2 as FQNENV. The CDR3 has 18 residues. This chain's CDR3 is CASSQSVFRTDKTGELFF. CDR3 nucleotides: TGTGCCAGCAGCCAATCGGTTTTTCGGACAGACAAGACCGGGGAGCTGTTTTTT.

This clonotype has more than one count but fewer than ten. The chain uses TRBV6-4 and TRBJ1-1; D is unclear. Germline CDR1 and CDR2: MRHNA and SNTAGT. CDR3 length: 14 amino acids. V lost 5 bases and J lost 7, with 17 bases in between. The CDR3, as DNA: TGTGCCAGCAGTCATACCACGGGTACGAGTGAAGCTTTCTTT. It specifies CASSHTTGTSEAFF.